This T cell receptor (beta chain) was sequenced for a study of blood T cells in healthy people across ages. Study-wide results and limits: Estimated diversity across one million T cells was deemed an underestimate.

Per the germline V gene, CDR1 is DFQATT and CDR2 is SNEGSKA (reference sequence). The ends lost 6 bases at V and 5 bases at J; junction bases unmatched: 11. This CDR3 region has 15 residues. Then a second PCR, running about 6 to 11 cycles, was carried out with a sample-barcoded 5' primer and a J-beta primer mix. Per-sample output comprised a minimum of 3 million paired-end reads containing CDR3. TCRdb ran MiXCR on the 5' RACE reads and lists one entry per CDR3 protein. The data show 650,000 to 1,000,000 distinct CDR3 sequences, about half seen once. Concerning this clonotype itself: Its target is unknown.

This sequence was found in an elderly man in good health. The sequenced sample consisted of blood. This chain uses TRBV20-1 with TRBJ2-1; 9 bases align to TRBD2. The CDR3 DNA reads TGCAGTGCACCGACCTTAGCGGGAGTGGACAATGAGCAGTTCTTC. The encoded protein is CSAPTLAGVDNEQFF.